These T cell receptor beta chains were read from a single sample in a study of blood T cells in healthy people across ages. TCRdb reprocessed the 5' RACE reads with MiXCR, giving one entry per CDR3 protein. The repertoire has approximately 1.5 million distinct CDR3 sequences, around 35% of them found once; the top ten carry roughly 10%. Sequenced input: blood. These TCRs come from a woman aged 30 to 39 in good health. The CDR3 runs from the conserved cysteine through the conserved F or W. A D gene is named only where the DNA matches it firmly.

j_gene,d_gene,v_gene,CDR3aa
TRBJ1-1,NA,TRBV27,CASSLSPGVNTEAFF
TRBJ2-7,NA,TRBV11-2,CASSLGSGPPYEQYF
TRBJ2-3,NA,TRBV29-1,CSVEDARDPLTDTQYF
TRBJ2-7,TRBD2,TRBV30,CAWSTLATYEQYF
TRBJ2-5,TRBD1,TRBV12-3/TRBV12-4,CASSARDSEGDWETQYF
TRBJ2-2,TRBD2,TRBV7-3,CASSLLGRDTGELFF
TRBJ2-1,TRBD1,TRBV20-1,CSALMARQGDYNEQFF
TRBJ2-7,NA,TRBV6-2/TRBV6-3,CAGSYPTQFYEQYF
NA,NA,TRBV3-1,CASSARTPMGETQYF
TRBJ2-5,NA,TRBV29-1,CSVARNRGAGEQYF
TRBJ2-5,NA,TRBV20-1,CSARAGTPLSVSQYF
TRBJ2-7,NA,TRBV18,CASSLDSSCEQYF
TRBJ1-2,NA,TRBV30,CAWTPGSARWGYTF
TRBJ1-2,NA,TRBV19,CASSMSPAHYGYTF
TRBJ2-1,NA,TRBV6-2/TRBV6-3,CASSCWNTEAYNEQFF
NA,TRBD2,TRBV20-1,CSAVRLARRETQYF
TRBJ2-5,NA,TRBV6-1,CASTIQETQYF
TRBJ1-1,NA,TRBV3-1,CASSQLSSRKNTEAFF
TRBJ2-3,NA,TRBV7-2,CASSSQGPPTDTQYF
TRBJ2-7,TRBD2,TRBV11-2,CASSLTDSGGVSYEQYF
TRBJ2-1,NA,TRBV29-1,CSVGNRVPTGEQFF
TRBJ1-2,TRBD1,TRBV28,CASRDRGKGYTF
TRBJ2-5,TRBD2,TRBV15,CATSRVGPGGQETQYF
TRBJ2-5,TRBD1,TRBV15,CATSVGTGQETQYF
TRBJ1-1,NA,TRBV6-1,CASSEQGMALAFF
TRBJ1-5,NA,TRBV20-1,CSARAPLVGDYQPQHF
TRBJ1-1,TRBD1,TRBV4-1,CASSPRAGGSTNTEAFF
TRBJ1-2,NA,TRBV6-5,CASSWARANYGYTF
TRBJ1-4,NA,TRBV21-1,CASSKLIAEFSPGGNEKLFF
TRBJ2-7,TRBD2,TRBV11-2,CASSFGTSGGTYEQYF
TRBJ2-3,TRBD2,TRBV6-1,CASSSKGTSGSMGTQYF